Listed below are T cell receptor beta chains from one sample, sequenced in a study of CD8 T cells in Susac syndrome. Each CDR3 protein is one row after TCRdb ran MiXCR on the immunoSEQ multiplex PCR reads. Among about 150,000 distinct CDR3 sequences listed, around 96% were seen once. Sequencing was carried out using CD4+ T cells from PBMCs. These receptors came from a human donor with Susac syndrome. Both conserved end residues are part of each CDR3. The D gene is left open where the match is weak. Clone size appears in some rows only: once, few, many, or a class for an expanded clone.

d_call j_call clone_size v_call cdr3_nt cdr3_aa
TRBD1 TRBJ2-7 - TRBV5-4 TGTGCCAGCAGCCCAGGACAGGGTCGTTCCTACGAGCAGTACTTC CASSPGQGRSYEQYF
- TRBJ2-1 few TRBV12-3/TRBV12-4 TGTGCCAGCAGTTCCTACAATGAGCAGTTCTTC CASSSYNEQFF
- TRBJ2-2 - TRBV7-9 TGTGCCAGCAGCCCCAGCGGTCGAGACACCGGGGAGCTGTTTTTT CASSPSGRDTGELFF
- TRBJ1-4 - TRBV28 TGTGCCAGCAGTTTAGTAGGGTCCGCAACTAATGAAAAACTGTTTTTT CASSLVGSATNEKLFF
- TRBJ1-5 few TRBV7-2 TGTGCCAGCAGCTTAGCCGGGACTGGCAATCAGCCCCAGCATTTT CASSLAGTGNQPQHF
TRBD2 TRBJ2-3 - TRBV9 TGTGCCAGCAGCCCTAGCGGTCTAGCGGCTACAGATACGCAGTATTTT CASSPSGLAATDTQYF
- TRBJ2-7 - TRBV3-1 TGTGCCAGCAGCCAACGGACAGACAGAAACGAGCAGTACTTC CASSQRTDRNEQYF
- TRBJ2-3 - TRBV24-1 TGTGCCACCAGTGATTCGGCCCCGCCAGATACGCAGTATTTT CATSDSAPPDTQYF
- TRBJ2-3 - TRBV6-2/TRBV6-3 TGTGCCAGCAGTTACGGTTTTAGCGCAGGCACAGATACGCAGTATTTT CASSYGFSAGTDTQYF
TRBD2 TRBJ2-5 - TRBV28 TGTGCCAGCAGAGGCGGGGGGCCGGGGGAGACCCAGTACTTC CASRGGGPGETQYF
- TRBJ1-6 - TRBV5-1 TGCGCCAGCAGCTTGGAACGGGGAAATTCACCCCTCCACTTT CASSLERGNSPLHF
- TRBJ1-3 - TRBV13 TGTGCCAGCAGTTCCAGGGAACACTCTGGAAACACCATATATTTT CASSSREHSGNTIYF
- TRBJ2-2 - TRBV9 TGTGCCAGCGGGGGCCATACCGGGGAGCTGTTTTTT CASGGHTGELFF
- TRBJ2-5 - TRBV12-3/TRBV12-4 TGTGCCAGTCACCCTAAGGGTCGAGAGACCCAGTACTTC CASHPKGRETQYF
- TRBJ2-7 - TRBV12-3/TRBV12-4 TGTGCCAGCAAGGCGGACACCTACGAGCAGTACTTC CASKADTYEQYF